Each of the 3 T cell receptor beta chains below was sequenced from the same sample in a study of T cells in pancreatic ductal adenocarcinoma. Measured with immunoSEQ multiplex PCR; TCRdb has only the in-frame clones, and not every one. The profile shows 2,000 to 3,000 clones, roughly 80% of them singletons. Selected pancreatic ductal adenocarcinoma patients had undergone surgery without neoadjuvant therapy. Sequences were obtained from pancreatic tumor tissue. The receptors here all came from a human donor with pancreatic ductal adenocarcinoma.

The V call is TRBV5-1, the J call TRBJ2-3; 9 bases are a match to TRBD1. This CDR3 has 13 amino acids. Germline loops: CDR1 SGHRS, CDR2 YFSETQ. The trim removed 0 bases at V and 12 bases at J, leaving 5 bases unmatched. In nucleotides, the CDR3 is TGCGCCAGCAGCTTGGAGGGACAGGGATCACAGTATTTT. Protein product: CASSLEGQGSQYF.

The CDR3 is CASDLIRGGETQYF. The CDR3 coding sequence is TGTGCCAGCGATTTGATCCGGGGGGGGGAGACCCAGTACTTC. This rearrangement joins TRBV7-8 to TRBJ2-5, with 8 nucleotides matching TRBD2. CDR1 is SGHVS and CDR2 is FQNEAQ in the germline V gene. Germline trimming cut 8 bases from V and 5 bases from J; bases unmatched to any gene: 10. The CDR3 runs to 14 residues.

The chain recombines TRBV7-2 with TRBJ2-3; no reliable D call. The ends were cut back, 3 bases at V and 6 bases at J, with 10 bases in the middle. The CDR3 totals 13 residues. Germline CDR1 reads SGHTA; CDR2 reads FQGNSA. The CDR3 DNA reads TGTGCCAGCAGCTTCCAGGTCCAGGATACGCAGTATTTT. Its translation is CASSFQVQDTQYF.